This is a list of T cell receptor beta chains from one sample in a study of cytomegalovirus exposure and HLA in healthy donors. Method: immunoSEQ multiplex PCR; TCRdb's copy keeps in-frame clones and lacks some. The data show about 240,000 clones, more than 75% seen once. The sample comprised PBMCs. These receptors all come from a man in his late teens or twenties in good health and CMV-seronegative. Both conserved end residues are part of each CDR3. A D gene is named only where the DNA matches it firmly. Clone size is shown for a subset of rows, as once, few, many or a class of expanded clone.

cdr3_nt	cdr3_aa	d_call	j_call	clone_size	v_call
TGTGCCAGCAGCCCAGACGAACGGGCTGAAGCTTTCTTT	CASSPDERAEAFF	-	TRBJ1-1	-	TRBV5-6
TGTGCCAGCAGTTTCTGGGGCGCCCGGGATGGCTACACCTTC	CASSFWGARDGYTF	-	TRBJ1-2	-	TRBV28
TGTGCCATCAGTGAGTCAAGAGCGGGAACATACAATGAGCAGTTCTTC	CAISESRAGTYNEQFF	TRBD2	TRBJ2-1	-	TRBV10-3
TGTGCCAGCAGTGAAGCCCCGGGACTAGCGGGAGATACGCAGTATTTT	CASSEAPGLAGDTQYF	TRBD2	TRBJ2-3	-	TRBV2
TGTGCCAGTGTGGAGTCTAGCGGGGACACAGATACGCAGTATTTT	CASVESSGDTDTQYF	TRBD2	TRBJ2-3	-	TRBV5-4
TGTGCCAGCAGCCGAGCGGGTTGGGAGACCCAGTACTTC	CASSRAGWETQYF	-	TRBJ2-5	-	TRBV11-2
TGTGCCAGCACCCCGCAGGGCGGCTCCCAAGAGACCCAGTACTTC	CASTPQGGSQETQYF	-	TRBJ2-5	-	TRBV6-1
TGTGCCAGCAGTTACCGGGTCGGAGGTAATCAGCCCCAGCATTTT	CASSYRVGGNQPQHF	-	TRBJ1-5	-	TRBV6-5
TGTGCCAGCAGCGTAGCGGGAGGGCCGGTAGATACGCAGTATTTT	CASSVAGGPVDTQYF	TRBD2	TRBJ2-3	-	TRBV9
TGTGCCAGCTCACCGAGAACGGGATTTGAAGCTTTCTTT	CASSPRTGFEAFF	-	TRBJ1-1	-	TRBV18
TGTGCCAGCAGTTTAGTGGCAGGCAATCAGCCCCAGCATTTT	CASSLVAGNQPQHF	-	TRBJ1-5	-	TRBV27
TGTGCCAGCAGTCGCGAGTCGTCCGGGGCCAACGTCCTGACTTTC	CASSRESSGANVLTF	-	TRBJ2-6	-	TRBV6-6
TGTGCCAGCAGCTTGTCTTACGGGTCTTACGAGCAGTACTTC	CASSLSYGSYEQYF	-	TRBJ2-7	-	TRBV5-5
TGTGCCATCCGCGGCGGGGGCCCTGGAAACACCATATATTTT	CAIRGGGPGNTIYF	-	TRBJ1-3	-	TRBV28
TGTGCCAGCAGCCATACCCCGGGACAGCTTCCCTACGAGCAGTACTTC	CASSHTPGQLPYEQYF	TRBD1	TRBJ2-7	-	TRBV27
TGCGCCAGCAGCCAAGAGGGGAGCGTCGGGGAGCTGTTTTTT	CASSQEGSVGELFF	-	TRBJ2-2	-	TRBV4-3
TGCAGCGTTGAGGTCGGGAAATCTACTGGCTACACCTTC	CSVEVGKSTGYTF	-	TRBJ1-2	-	TRBV29-1
TGTGCCAGCAGCCAAGTAGGAGGGAACTATGGCTACACCTTC	CASSQVGGNYGYTF	-	TRBJ1-2	once	TRBV14
TGTGCCAGCAGCTTGATTGCGGGAGATACAGATACGCAGTATTTT	CASSLIAGDTDTQYF	TRBD2	TRBJ2-3	-	TRBV5-6
TGTGCCAGTAGTATGGACAGGGTCCATCAGCCCCAGCATTTT	CASSMDRVHQPQHF	TRBD1	TRBJ1-5	-	TRBV19
TGTGCCAGCAGGGGACGACAGGGAAAGACCACCTTC	CASRGRQGKTTF	TRBD1	TRBJ1-2	-	TRBV28
TGTGCCAGCAGTTACTCGGACAGCTACTATGGCTACACCTTC	CASSYSDSYYGYTF	-	TRBJ1-2	-	TRBV6-5
TGCGCCAGCAGCCAAGATACGGACAGTTCCATTCCCCCCTCTGGTGGCTACACCTTC	CASSQDTDSSIPPSGGYTF	-	TRBJ1-2	-	TRBV4-3
TGTGCCAGCAGCTCCGGCCTCGGGACAGGGGGTTACAATGAGCAGTTCTTC	CASSSGLGTGGYNEQFF	TRBD1	TRBJ2-1	-	TRBV7-9
TGTGCCAGCAGCTTAGGGGCAACAGGGACCTATGGCTACACCTTC	CASSLGATGTYGYTF	-	TRBJ1-2	-	TRBV7-2
TGTGCCAGCAGCTTAGCGCGGTTCCCCTTACACTACGAGCAGTACTTC	CASSLARFPLHYEQYF	-	TRBJ2-7	-	TRBV7-8
TGTGCCAGCAGTTACTCGGAGAATAACTATGGCTACACCTTC	CASSYSENNYGYTF	-	TRBJ1-2	-	TRBV6-5
TGTGCCAGCAGCGTAGCACTCGGCGGGAACTCCTACGAGCAGTACTTC	CASSVALGGNSYEQYF	-	TRBJ2-7	-	TRBV9
TGTGCCAGCAGGCGGGGGACAGGGGTCCAGAATGAGCAGTTCTTC	CASRRGTGVQNEQFF	TRBD1	TRBJ2-1	-	TRBV5-6
TGTGCCAGCAGCTTGGGACTAGCGGGAGGGTCCGGAGATACGCAGTATTTT	CASSLGLAGGSGDTQYF	TRBD2	TRBJ2-3	-	TRBV5-4
TGTGCCATCAGTGACTATCGAGCGGGGGGGCAAGATACGCAGTATTTT	CAISDYRAGGQDTQYF	TRBD2	TRBJ2-3	-	TRBV10-3
TGTGCCAGCAGCTCCGGGACTAGTATCCCCTACAATGAGCAGTTCTTC	CASSSGTSIPYNEQFF	TRBD2	TRBJ2-1	-	TRBV7-8
TGCGCCAGCACCTGGGCAGGGGCGGTGGTGGCTTTCTTT	CASTWAGAVVAFF	-	TRBJ1-1	-	TRBV10-2
TGTGCCAGCAGCCCCGGGGATCTCCTCACGGAGCAGTACTTC	CASSPGDLLTEQYF	-	TRBJ2-7	-	TRBV5-6
TGTGCCAGCAGGAGGACAGGGGAGGTGGGCTACACCTTC	CASRRTGEVGYTF	TRBD1	TRBJ1-2	few	TRBV6-5
TGTGCCAGCAGCTTAGGACAGGGGGTCGCCTATGGCTACACCTTC	CASSLGQGVAYGYTF	TRBD1	TRBJ1-2	-	TRBV7-9
TGTGCCAGTAGTATGTCAGGGGGCACAGGCAATCAGCCCCAGCATTTT	CASSMSGGTGNQPQHF	TRBD1	TRBJ1-5	many	TRBV19
TGTGCCAGCAGTTTAAGAGACTCCTACGAGCAGTACTTC	CASSLRDSYEQYF	-	TRBJ2-7	-	TRBV28
TGTGCCAGCAGCGGTCGGACAGCCGGCTACGAGCAGTACTTC	CASSGRTAGYEQYF	-	TRBJ2-7	-	TRBV7-6
TGTGCCACCAGTCCGGACAGAACTGGGGCCAACGTCCTGACTTTC	CATSPDRTGANVLTF	-	TRBJ2-6	few	TRBV15
TGTGCCAGCAGTAGAACAGGGGCTTTTGGGGCCAAAAACATTCAGTACTTC	CASSRTGAFGAKNIQYF	TRBD1	TRBJ2-4	-	TRBV28
TGTGCCAGCTCACCAATCCTTGGGACAGGGATTTACGAGCAGTACTTC	CASSPILGTGIYEQYF	TRBD1	TRBJ2-7	few	TRBV18
TGTGCCAGCTCACCGTCCGGAGATACGCAGTATTTT	CASSPSGDTQYF	-	TRBJ2-3	-	TRBV18
TGTGCCAGCAGTTACGGTGTAGGACTCTACGAGCAGTACTTC	CASSYGVGLYEQYF	-	TRBJ2-7	-	TRBV6-5
TGTGCCAGCAGCCCTAACCTAGCGGGAGGTATCACCGGGGAGCTGTTTTTT	CASSPNLAGGITGELFF	TRBD2	TRBJ2-2	few	TRBV4-2
TGTGCCATCATGGGGCCCCGCCATGGCTACACCTTC	CAIMGPRHGYTF	-	TRBJ1-2	-	TRBV10-3
TGCGCCAGCAGCACCACGTTAGCGGGGAGCTCCTACAATGAGCAGTTCTTC	CASSTTLAGSSYNEQFF	TRBD2	TRBJ2-1	-	TRBV5-1
TGTGCCAGCAGTTCGAGCTCCTATAATTCACCCCTCCACTTT	CASSSSSYNSPLHF	-	TRBJ1-6	-	TRBV27
TGTGCCAGCAGCGGGACTAGCGGGGCGAGCTCCTACAATGAGCAGTTCTTC	CASSGTSGASSYNEQFF	TRBD2	TRBJ2-1	-	TRBV28
TGTGCCAGCAGCTTGGCTGGGGGCCCCTACGAGCAGTACTTC	CASSLAGGPYEQYF	-	TRBJ2-7	-	TRBV5-5
TGTGCCAGCAGTTCCGGTGGAGGCCTTGTTTCGGATACGCAGTATTTT	CASSSGGGLVSDTQYF	-	TRBJ2-3	-	TRBV6-5
TGTGCCAGCAGTTTGAGAGGGTTAGTGGAGACCCAGTACTTC	CASSLRGLVETQYF	-	TRBJ2-5	-	TRBV28
TGTGCCAGCACTCTCAGGGGGCCGAACGGCTACAATGAGCAGTTCTTC	CASTLRGPNGYNEQFF	TRBD1	TRBJ2-1	-	TRBV27
TGTGCCAGCCGGTCGCAGGGAGATACGCAGTATTTT	CASRSQGDTQYF	-	TRBJ2-3	-	TRBV6-5
TGTGCCAGCAGTATACTAGGGACAGCAAGCTCCTACGAGCAGTACTTC	CASSILGTASSYEQYF	TRBD1	TRBJ2-7	once	TRBV28
TGCGCCAGCAGCTTTGACAGAACCTATGAAGCTTTCTTT	CASSFDRTYEAFF	-	TRBJ1-1	-	TRBV5-1
TGTGCCAGCAGCCCACAAGGAGGGGGGACAGGGATGCAGCCCCAGCATTTT	CASSPQGGGTGMQPQHF	TRBD1	TRBJ1-5	-	TRBV4-2
TGTGCCAGCAGTCCCACCGGGACAGGGACCTGGGAGCAGTACTTC	CASSPTGTGTWEQYF	TRBD1	TRBJ2-7	-	TRBV27
TGCAGCGTTGAAAGAGGCGAGGGAGGGAAGGACTACGAGCAGTACTTC	CSVERGEGGKDYEQYF	TRBD2	TRBJ2-7	-	TRBV29-1